This is a list of T cell receptor beta chains from one sample in a study of molecular identifiers for immune sequencing clone quantification. TCRdb used MiXCR to reprocess the PCR reads, holding one entry per CDR3 protein. The table lists 35,000 or so distinct CDR3 sequences, about 18% of them singletons, with less than 1.2% in the top ten. The sequencing input was naive CD8+ T cells from blood, with Jurkat cell RNA spiked in. These receptors originate from a human donor in good health. Some libraries in this study had Jurkat cell RNA spiked in. Each CDR3 is given without its conserved first and last residue. The D gene is left open where the match is weak.

V,D,CDR3
TRBV20-1,TRBD2,SVWGSGLASYNEQF
TRBV5-1,NA,ASSLGGGGALPYEQY
TRBV7-6,TRBD2,ASSPPSGGSGTDTQY
TRBV27,NA,ASTPVNAAGELF
TRBV19,TRBD2,ASKVEAGGPDTQY
TRBV4-1,NA,ASSQVVSNQPQH
TRBV11-2,TRBD1,ASSPGQTSTDTQY
TRBV5-4,NA,ASTLSLADTQY
TRBV20-1,NA,SATGVTWGEQF
TRBV4-1,NA,ASSQEDSGYEQY
TRBV7-9,NA,ASSLGLALSYNEQF
TRBV4-3,TRBD1,ASSQGRRPKGQISYEQY
TRBV5-5,TRBD2,ASSLGTGGGATDTQY
TRBV4-3,NA,ASSQERIPNYGYT